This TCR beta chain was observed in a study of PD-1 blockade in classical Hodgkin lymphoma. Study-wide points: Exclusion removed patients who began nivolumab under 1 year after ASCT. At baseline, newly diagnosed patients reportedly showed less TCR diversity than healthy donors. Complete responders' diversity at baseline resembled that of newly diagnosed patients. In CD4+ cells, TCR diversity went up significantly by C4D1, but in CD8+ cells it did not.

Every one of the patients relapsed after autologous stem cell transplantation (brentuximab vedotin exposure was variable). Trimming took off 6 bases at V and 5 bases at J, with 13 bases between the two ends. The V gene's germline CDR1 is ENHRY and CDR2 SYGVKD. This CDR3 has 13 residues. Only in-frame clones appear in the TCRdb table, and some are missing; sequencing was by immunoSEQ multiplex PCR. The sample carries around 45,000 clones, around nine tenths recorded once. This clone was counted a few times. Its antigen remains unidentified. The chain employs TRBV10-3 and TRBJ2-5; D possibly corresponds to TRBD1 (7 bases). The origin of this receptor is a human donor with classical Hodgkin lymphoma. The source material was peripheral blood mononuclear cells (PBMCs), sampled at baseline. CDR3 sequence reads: CAIREGAHETQYF. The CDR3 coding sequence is TGTGCCATCAGGGAGGGGGCTCACGAGACCCAGTACTTC.